The following is a T cell receptor (beta chain) sequence with its context. Germline CDR1 reads SGHRS; CDR2 reads YFSETQ. The V gene end was trimmed by 4 bases and the J gene end by 1 base; junction bases not matched to a gene: 7. This CDR3 comprises 15 residues. The data stem from a study of shared clonotypes between healthy human individuals. TCRdb's table, derived via immunoSEQ multiplex PCR, lists solely in-frame clones and lacks some. Seen here are about 480,000 clones, about 80% observed once, and the top ten hold 12%. Source material: PBMCs. The receptor's source is a middle-aged woman in good health. Some clones in this sample may be carry-over from other donors' samples. This sequence joins TRBV5-1 and TRBJ2-7; 8 bases are a match to TRBD1. CDR3 residues: CASSQTGGSSYEQYF. The CDR3 DNA reads TGCGCCAGCAGCCAAACAGGGGGTAGTTCCTACGAGCAGTACTTC. Drawing the rest from reference TRBV5-1 and TRBJ2-7, the complete variable domain is KAGVTQTPRYLIKTRGQQVTLSCSPISGHRSVSWYQQTPGQGLQFLFEYFSETQRNKGNFPGRFSGRQFSNSRSEMNVSTLELGDSALYLCASSQTGGSSYEQYFGPGTRLTVT.